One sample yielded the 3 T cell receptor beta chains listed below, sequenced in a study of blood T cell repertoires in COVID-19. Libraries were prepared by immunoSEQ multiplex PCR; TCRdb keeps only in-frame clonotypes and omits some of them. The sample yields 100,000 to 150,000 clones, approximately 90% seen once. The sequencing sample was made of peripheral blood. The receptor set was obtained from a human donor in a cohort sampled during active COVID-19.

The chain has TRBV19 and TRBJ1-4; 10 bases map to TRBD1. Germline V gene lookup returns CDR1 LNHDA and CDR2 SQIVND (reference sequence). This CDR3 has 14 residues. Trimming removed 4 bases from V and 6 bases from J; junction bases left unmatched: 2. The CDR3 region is CASSTGQGHEKLFF. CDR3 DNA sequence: TGTGCCAGTAGTACGGGACAGGGGCATGAAAAACTGTTTTTT.

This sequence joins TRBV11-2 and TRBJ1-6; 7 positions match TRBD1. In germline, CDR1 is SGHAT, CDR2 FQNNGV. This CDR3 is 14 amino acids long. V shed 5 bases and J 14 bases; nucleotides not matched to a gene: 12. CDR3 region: CASSLGQAQGTLHF. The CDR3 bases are TGTGCCAGCAGCCTCGGACAGGCACAGGGCACCCTCCACTTT.

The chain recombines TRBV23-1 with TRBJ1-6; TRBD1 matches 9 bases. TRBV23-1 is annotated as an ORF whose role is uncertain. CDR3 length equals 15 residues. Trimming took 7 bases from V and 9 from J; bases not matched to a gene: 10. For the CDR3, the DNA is TGCGCCAGCACCCGGGGACAGGGTTTAGTTTCACCCCTCCACTTT. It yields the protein CASTRGQGLVSPLHF.